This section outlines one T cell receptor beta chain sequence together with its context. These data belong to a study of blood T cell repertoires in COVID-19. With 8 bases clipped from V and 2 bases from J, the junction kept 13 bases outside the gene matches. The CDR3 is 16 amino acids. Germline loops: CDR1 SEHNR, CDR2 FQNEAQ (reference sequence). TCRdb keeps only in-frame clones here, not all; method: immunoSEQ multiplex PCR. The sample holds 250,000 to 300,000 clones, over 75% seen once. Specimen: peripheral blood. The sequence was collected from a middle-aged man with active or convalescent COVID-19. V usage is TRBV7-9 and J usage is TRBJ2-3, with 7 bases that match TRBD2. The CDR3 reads CASVGGWSGTTDTQYF. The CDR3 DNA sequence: TGTGCCAGCGTCGGAGGGTGGAGCGGGACCACAGATACGCAGTATTTT.